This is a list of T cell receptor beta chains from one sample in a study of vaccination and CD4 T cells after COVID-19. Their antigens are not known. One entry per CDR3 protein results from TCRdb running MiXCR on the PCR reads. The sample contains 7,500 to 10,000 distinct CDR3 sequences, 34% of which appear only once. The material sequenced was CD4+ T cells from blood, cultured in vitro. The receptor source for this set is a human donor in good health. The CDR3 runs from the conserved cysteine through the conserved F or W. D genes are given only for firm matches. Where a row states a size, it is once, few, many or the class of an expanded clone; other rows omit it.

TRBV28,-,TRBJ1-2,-,CASMGGRNYGYTF,TGTGCCAGCATGGGGGGCAGAAACTATGGCTACACCTTC
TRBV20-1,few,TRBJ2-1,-,CSARTLLTYNEQFF,TGCAGTGCGAGGACCTTGTTAACTTACAATGAGCAGTTCTTC
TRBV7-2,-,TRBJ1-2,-,CASSLNGGAGGYTF,TGTGCCAGCAGCTTAAATGGGGGCGCGGGAGGCTACACCTTC
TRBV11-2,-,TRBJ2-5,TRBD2,CASTPLAGLGETQYF,TGTGCCAGCACCCCACTAGCGGGCTTGGGGGAGACCCAGTACTTC
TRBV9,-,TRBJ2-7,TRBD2,CASSVTSGAYEQYF,TGTGCCAGCAGCGTTACTAGCGGCGCCTACGAGCAGTACTTC
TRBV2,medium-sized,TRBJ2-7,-,CASSAPLEGYEQYF,TGTGCCAGCAGTGCCCCCCTAGAAGGCTACGAGCAGTACTTC
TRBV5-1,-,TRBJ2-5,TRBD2,CASSAGGNQETQYF,TGCGCCAGCAGCGCCGGGGGGAACCAAGAGACCCAGTACTTC
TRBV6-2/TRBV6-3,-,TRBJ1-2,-,CASRNRDPYGYTF,TGTGCCAGCAGGAACAGGGACCCCTATGGCTACACCTTC
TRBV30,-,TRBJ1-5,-,CAWSVRAYDLHF,TGTGCCTGGAGTGTAAGGGCTTATGACCTCCATTTT
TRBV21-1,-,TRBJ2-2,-,CASSTGTATTGELFF,TGTGCCAGCAGTACCGGGACAGCAACTACCGGGGAGCTGTTTTTT
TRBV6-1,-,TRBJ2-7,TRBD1,CASLRDRAVHEQYF,TGTGCCAGCTTAAGGGACAGGGCTGTCCACGAGCAGTACTTC
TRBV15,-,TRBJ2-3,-,CATKGGPTVTDTQYF,TGTGCCACCAAGGGCGGGCCTACTGTCACAGATACGCAGTATTTT
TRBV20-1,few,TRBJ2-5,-,CSAKTTPGETQYF,TGCAGTGCTAAGACTACGCCTGGGGAGACCCAGTACTTC
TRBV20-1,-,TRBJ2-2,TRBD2,CSARISGRGTGELFF,TGCAGTGCTAGGATAAGCGGGAGGGGGACCGGGGAGCTGTTTTTT
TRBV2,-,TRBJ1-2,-,CASSDGHITGYTF,TGTGCCAGCAGTGATGGACACATCACCGGCTACACCTTC
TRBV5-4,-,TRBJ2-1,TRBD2,CASSLSLAGYNEQFF,TGTGCCAGCAGCTTGTCGCTAGCGGGTTACAATGAGCAGTTCTTC
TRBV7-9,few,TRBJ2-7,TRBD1,CASSDIRTGGSYEQYF,TGTGCCAGCAGCGATATACGGACAGGGGGCTCCTACGAGCAGTACTTC
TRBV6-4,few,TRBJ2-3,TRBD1,CASSEGQGTDTQYF,TGTGCCAGCAGTGAAGGACAGGGTACAGATACGCAGTATTTT
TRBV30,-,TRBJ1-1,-,CAWSNLYTEAFF,TGTGCCTGGAGTAATCTTTACACTGAAGCTTTCTTT
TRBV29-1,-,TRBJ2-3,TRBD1,CSVTGDGTDTQYF,TGCAGCGTCACAGGGGATGGAACAGATACGCAGTATTTT
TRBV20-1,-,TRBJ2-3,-,CSAQDRLTDTQYF,TGCAGTGCTCAGGACAGACTCACAGATACGCAGTATTTT
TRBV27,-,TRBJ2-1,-,CASSHPLSYNEQFF,TGTGCCAGCAGTCATCCCCTCTCCTACAATGAGCAGTTCTTC
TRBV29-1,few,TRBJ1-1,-,CSVERHSEAFF,TGCAGCGTTGAGAGACATAGTGAAGCTTTCTTT
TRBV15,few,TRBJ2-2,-,CATSRVRNTGELFF,TGTGCCACCAGCAGAGTACGGAACACCGGGGAGCTGTTTTTT
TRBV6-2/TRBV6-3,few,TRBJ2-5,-,CASSKTSTKTQYF,TGTGCCAGCAGCAAAACTAGTACAAAGACCCAGTACTTC
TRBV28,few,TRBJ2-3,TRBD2,CATGLAGDTQYF,TGTGCCACGGGACTAGCGGGAGACACGCAGTATTTT
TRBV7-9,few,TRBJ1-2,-,CASSLAAAYGYTF,TGTGCCAGCAGCTTAGCCGCCGCGTATGGCTACACCTTC
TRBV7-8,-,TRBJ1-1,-,CASSLLRGGEAFF,TGTGCCAGCAGCTTACTTAGGGGTGGTGAAGCTTTCTTT
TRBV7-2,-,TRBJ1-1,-,CASSLSPPGAGTEAFF,TGTGCCAGCAGCCTCTCCCCCCCGGGGGCAGGCACTGAAGCTTTCTTT